The clone carrying this TCR beta chain has only one observation. What it recognizes is unknown. Method: immunoSEQ multiplex PCR; TCRdb's copy keeps in-frame clones and lacks some. The profile shows about 45,000 clones, roughly 90% of them singletons. The sample is drawn from a study of graft-versus-host responses after intestinal transplantation. Overall study context: Each recipient received anti-thymocyte globulin induction, then tacrolimus and steroids for about 3 years.

V gave up 5 bases and J gave up 0 bases; unmatched junction bases: 13. In germline, CDR1 is SEHNR, CDR2 FQNEAQ (reference sequence). This CDR3 is built from 19 residues. Notes on the study in general: The recipient marrow held GvH clones, and some of them showed up first in ileum or blood. Individuals carrying graft-donor T cell macrochimerism showed high graft-versus-host to host-versus-graft clonal ratios in allografts. Early after transplant, HvG declines were associated with peak levels of circulating GvH clones.

The origin of this receptor is a human patient who received an intestinal transplant, so some T cells may come from the graft donor. The sequenced sample was PBMCs, obtained 524 days after transplant. V usage is TRBV7-9 and J usage is TRBJ2-1, with 10 bases identical to TRBD2. The CDR3 nucleotides are TGTGCCAGCAGCGAGGGACTAGCGATTATCAAAACCTCCTACAATGAGCAGTTCTTC. It encodes CASSEGLAIIKTSYNEQFF. The complete variable domain, with remaining parts taken from reference TRBV7-9 and TRBJ2-1, reads DTGVSQNPRHKITKRGQNVTFRCDPISEHNRLYWYRQTLGQGPEFLTYFQNEAQLEKSRLLSDRFSAERPKGSFSTLEIQRTEQGDSAMYLCASSEGLAIIKTSYNEQFFGPGTRLTVL.